Following are 12 T cell receptor beta chains from one sample sequenced in a study of shared clonotypes between healthy human individuals. TCRdb keeps only in-frame clones here, not all; method: immunoSEQ multiplex PCR. Of a few hundred thousand clones in the sample, about 73% were seen once. The sample taken for sequencing was memory CD4+ T cells sorted from blood. Subset defined: CD45RA-negative fraction. Source of these receptors: a man aged 30 to 45 in good health.

V usage is TRBV18 and J usage is TRBJ1-3; no clear D gene. Germline V CDR1 and CDR2: KGHSH, LQKENI. Trimming cost V 3 bases and J 0 bases, with 12 bases left between them. The CDR3 length is 16 residues. DNA for the CDR3: TGTGCCAGCTCACCCTTCCAGGACCTCTCTGGAAACACCATATATTTT. Protein sequence: CASSPFQDLSGNTIYF.

The rearrangement uses TRBV29-1 and TRBJ1-2; weak D call: TRBD1 (6 bases). The CDR3 spans 17 residues. Germline CDR1 reads SQVTM; CDR2 reads ANQGSEA. The V and J ends lost 4 bases and 4 bases respectively, with 25 bases between them. The CDR3 protein is CSVVGRGGAGPSYGYTF. In DNA, the CDR3 is TGCAGCGTTGTAGGCCGTGGGGGGGCCGGACCGAGCTATGGCTACACCTTC.

J is TRBJ1-5 and V is TRBV2; 7 bases align to TRBD1. The CDR3 length is 14 residues. V trimming: 4 bases; J trimming: 4 bases; junction bases outside the gene matches: 4. The germline V gene has CDR1 SNHLY and CDR2 FYNNEI. In DNA form, the CDR3 reads TGTGCCAGCAGTGCAGTACAGGGGAATCAGCCCCAGCATTTT. It yields the protein CASSAVQGNQPQHF. Supplemented by reference TRBV2 and TRBJ1-5, the full variable domain reads EPEVTQTPSHQVTQMGQEVILRCVPISNHLYFYWYRQILGQKVEFLVSFYNNEISEKSEIFDDQFSVERPDGSNFTLKIRSTKLEDSAMYFCASSAVQGNQPQHFGDGTRLSIL.

The rearrangement links TRBV19 to TRBJ2-7; 8 nucleotides line up with TRBD1. This CDR3 has 14 amino acids. With V trimmed by 3 bases and J by 6 bases, 7 bases remained unmatched. The germline V gene encodes CDR1 LNHDA and CDR2 SQIVND (reference sequence). The CDR3 protein is CASSMGGTGTEQYF. In DNA form, the CDR3 reads TGTGCCAGTAGTATGGGTGGGACAGGTACCGAGCAGTACTTC.

The chain combines TRBV28 with TRBJ2-2, with D possibly TRBD1 on 6 matching bases. Per the germline V gene, CDR1 is MDHEN and CDR2 is SYDVKM. V dropped 6 bases and J dropped 0 bases, with 11 bases sitting between them. The CDR3 spans 15 residues. CDR3 sequence: CASSRDNANTGELFF. The CDR3 coding sequence is TGTGCCAGCAGCAGGGACAATGCGAACACCGGGGAGCTGTTTTTT.

V usage is TRBV5-5 and J usage is TRBJ1-5; 7 nucleotides align to TRBD1. Germline values: CDR1 SGHKS, CDR2 YYEKEE (reference sequence). The CDR3 extends over 15 amino acids. The V and J ends lost 5 bases and 6 bases, in that order; junction bases with no gene match: 11. CDR3 nucleotides: TGTGCCAGCAGGCGTGAGGGGGCGCAGGGTCAGCCCCAGCATTTT. This encodes CASRREGAQGQPQHF.

This clone was counted a single time. The chain uses TRBV7-6 and TRBJ1-5; D ambiguous. Trimming shortened V by 6 bases and J by 3 bases, and 3 bases separated the two germline ends. CDR1 is SGHVS, CDR2 FNYEAQ, per germline. The CDR3 has 11 residues. The CDR3 DNA reads TGTGCCAGCAGGCACAATCAGCCCCAGCATTTT. Protein sequence: CASRHNQPQHF.

The gene calls are TRBV28 and TRBJ1-1; TRBD1 might be the D (6 bases). This CDR3 comprises 14 residues. Germline values: CDR1 MDHEN, CDR2 SYDVKM. V lost 8 bases and J 4 bases, leaving 17 bases between the germline ends. In nucleotides, the CDR3 is TGTGCCAGCGGACCCGCCACAGGGTTCACTGAAGCTTTCTTT. This translates into CASGPATGFTEAFF.

This clone was detected only a few times. This chain uses TRBV28 with TRBJ1-5, with D tentatively TRBD1 (5 bases). The germline CDR1 and CDR2 sequences are MDHEN and SYDVKM. The CDR3 sequence is 15 residues long. The germline V and J ends were trimmed by 5 bases and 2 bases, with 13 bases remaining between them. The chain's CDR3 is CASSESRVGNQPQHF. The CDR3 DNA follows: TGTGCCAGCAGTGAAAGCAGGGTCGGCAATCAGCCCCAGCATTTT.

V gene TRBV18 combines with J gene TRBJ1-2; D perhaps matches TRBD1 (5 bases). This CDR3 has 14 residues. CDR1 is KGHSH, CDR2 LQKENI, per germline. Deletions cut 4 bases from V and 8 bases from J, with 17 bases between. The DNA of the CDR3 is TGTGCCAGCTCACTCGGGACTCAAAAATGGGGCTACACCTTC. Protein: CASSLGTQKWGYTF.

The genes are TRBV18 and TRBJ1-2; TRBD1 agrees at 9 bases. Germline CDR1 KGHSH, CDR2 LQKENI. V lost 3 bases to trimming and J lost 3 bases; unmatched junction nucleotides: 5. This CDR3 has 15 amino acids. CDR3 nucleotides: TGTGCCAGCTCACCGGACGGGACAGGGCACTATGGCTACACCTTC. Translation gives CASSPDGTGHYGYTF.

V and J are TRBV19 and TRBJ1-2, with no clear D. V lost 3 bases to trimming and J lost 4 bases, with 12 bases between them. The CDR3 has 14 residues. Germline CDR1 reads LNHDA; CDR2 reads SQIVND (reference sequence). The CDR3 sequence: CASSIMGAVYGYTF. CDR3 nucleotides: TGTGCCAGTAGTATTATGGGTGCGGTCTATGGCTACACCTTC.